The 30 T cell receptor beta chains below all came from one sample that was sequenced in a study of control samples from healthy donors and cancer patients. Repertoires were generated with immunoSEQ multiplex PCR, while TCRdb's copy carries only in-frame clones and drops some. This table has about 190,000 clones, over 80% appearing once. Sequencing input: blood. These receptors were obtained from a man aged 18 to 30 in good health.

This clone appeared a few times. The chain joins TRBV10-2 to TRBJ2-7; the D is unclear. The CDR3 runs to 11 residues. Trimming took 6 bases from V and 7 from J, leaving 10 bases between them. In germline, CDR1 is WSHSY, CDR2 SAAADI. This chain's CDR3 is CASRVQVEQYF. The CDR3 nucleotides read TGCGCCAGCAGGGTTCAGGTGGAGCAGTACTTC.

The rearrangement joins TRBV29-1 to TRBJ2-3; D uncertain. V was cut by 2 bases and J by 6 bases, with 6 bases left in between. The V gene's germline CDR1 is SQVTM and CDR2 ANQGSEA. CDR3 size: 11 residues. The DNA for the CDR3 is TGCAGCGTTGAATTTGGGGATACGCAGTATTTT. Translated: CSVEFGDTQYF.

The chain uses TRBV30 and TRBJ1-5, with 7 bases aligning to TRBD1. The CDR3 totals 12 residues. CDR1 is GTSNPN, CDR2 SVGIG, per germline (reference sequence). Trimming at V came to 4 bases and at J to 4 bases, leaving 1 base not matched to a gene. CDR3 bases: TGTGCCTGGAAGACAGGGAATCAGCCCCAGCATTTT. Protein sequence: CAWKTGNQPQHF.

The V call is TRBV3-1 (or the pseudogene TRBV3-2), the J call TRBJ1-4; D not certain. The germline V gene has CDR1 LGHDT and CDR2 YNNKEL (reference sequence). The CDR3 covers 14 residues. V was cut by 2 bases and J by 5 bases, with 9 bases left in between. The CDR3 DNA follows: TGTGCCAGCAGCCAAAATGGTGACAATGAAAAACTGTTTTTT. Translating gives CASSQNGDNEKLFF.

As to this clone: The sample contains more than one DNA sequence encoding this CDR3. The CDR3 is CASSFAGNTIYF. Written as DNA, the CDR3 is TGTGCCAGCAGTTTTGCCGGAAACACCATATATTTT. This rearrangement joins TRBV12-3 or TRBV12-4 to TRBJ1-3, with D unclear. The CDR3 has 12 residues. V was cut by 3 bases and J by 4 bases, with 4 bases left in between.

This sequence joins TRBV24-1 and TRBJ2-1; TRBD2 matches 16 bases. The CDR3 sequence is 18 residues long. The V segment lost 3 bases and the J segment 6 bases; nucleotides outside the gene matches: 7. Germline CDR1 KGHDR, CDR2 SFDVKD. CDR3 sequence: CATSDPGLAGGRLNEQFF. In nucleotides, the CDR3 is TGTGCCACCAGTGATCCGGGACTAGCGGGGGGGCGACTCAATGAGCAGTTCTTC.

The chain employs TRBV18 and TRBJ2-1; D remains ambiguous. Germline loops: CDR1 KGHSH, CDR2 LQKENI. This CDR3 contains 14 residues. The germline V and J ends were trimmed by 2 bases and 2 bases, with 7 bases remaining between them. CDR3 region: CASSPKGTYNEQFF. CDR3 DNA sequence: TGTGCCAGCTCACCAAAGGGTACCTACAATGAGCAGTTCTTC.

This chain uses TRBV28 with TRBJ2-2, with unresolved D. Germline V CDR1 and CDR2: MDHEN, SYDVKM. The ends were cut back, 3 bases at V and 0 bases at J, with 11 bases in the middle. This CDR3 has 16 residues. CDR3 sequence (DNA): TGTGCCAGCAGTTTGTTAAGTTTCGCGAACACCGGGGAGCTGTTTTTT. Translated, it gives CASSLLSFANTGELFF.

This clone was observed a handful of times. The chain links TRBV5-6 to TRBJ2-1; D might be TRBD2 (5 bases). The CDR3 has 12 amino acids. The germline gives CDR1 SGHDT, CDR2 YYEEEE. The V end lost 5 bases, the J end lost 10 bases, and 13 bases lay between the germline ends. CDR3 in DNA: TGTGCCAGCAGGCGGGTTCCGGGGGAGCAGTTCTTC. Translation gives CASRRVPGEQFF.

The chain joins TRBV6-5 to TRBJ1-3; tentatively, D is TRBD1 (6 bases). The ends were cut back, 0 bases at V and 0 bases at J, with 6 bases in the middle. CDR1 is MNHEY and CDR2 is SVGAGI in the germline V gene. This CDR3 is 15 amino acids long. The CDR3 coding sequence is TGTGCCAGCAGTTACTCGGACAGCTCTGGAAACACCATATATTTT. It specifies CASSYSDSSGNTIYF.

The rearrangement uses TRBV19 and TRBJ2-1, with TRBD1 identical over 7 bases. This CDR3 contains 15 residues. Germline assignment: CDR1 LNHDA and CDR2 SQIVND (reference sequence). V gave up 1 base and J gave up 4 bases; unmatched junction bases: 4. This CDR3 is CASSIGQGIYNEQFF. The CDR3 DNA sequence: TGTGCCAGTAGTATAGGACAGGGAATTTACAATGAGCAGTTCTTC. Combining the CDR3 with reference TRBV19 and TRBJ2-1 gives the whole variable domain DGGITQSPKYLFRKEGQNVTLSCEQNLNHDAMYWYRQDPGQGLRLIYYSQIVNDFQKGDIAEGYSVSREKKESFPLTVTSAQKNPTAFYLCASSIGQGIYNEQFFGPGTRLTVL.

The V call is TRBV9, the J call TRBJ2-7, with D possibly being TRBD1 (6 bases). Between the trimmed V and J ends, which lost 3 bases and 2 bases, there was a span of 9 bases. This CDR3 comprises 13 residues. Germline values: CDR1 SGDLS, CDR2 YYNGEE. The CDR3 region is CASSATGPYEQYF. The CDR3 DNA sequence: TGTGCCAGCAGCGCGACAGGACCCTACGAGCAGTACTTC. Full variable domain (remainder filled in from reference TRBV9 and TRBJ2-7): DSGVTQTPKHLITATGQRVTLRCSPRSGDLSVYWYQQSLDQGLQFLIQYYNGEERAKGNILERFSAQQFPDLHSELNLSSLELGDSALYFCASSATGPYEQYFGPGTRLTVT.

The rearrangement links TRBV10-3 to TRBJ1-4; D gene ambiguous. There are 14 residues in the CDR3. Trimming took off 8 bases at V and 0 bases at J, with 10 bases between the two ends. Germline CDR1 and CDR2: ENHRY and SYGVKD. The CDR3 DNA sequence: TGTGCCATCGGAAGAGCTGCAACTAATGAAAAACTGTTTTTT. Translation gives CAIGRAATNEKLFF.

CDR3: CASSQGHAGRRMNTEAFF. The CDR3 region has the DNA TGCGCCAGCAGCCAAGGTCATGCAGGGCGTCGAATGAACACTGAAGCTTTCTTT. The chain combines TRBV4-1 with TRBJ1-1; tentatively, D is TRBD1 (5 bases). V lost 1 base, J lost 0 bases, and 18 bases lay in between. CDR1 and CDR2 (germline): MGHRA, YSYEKL. The CDR3 sequence is 18 residues long.

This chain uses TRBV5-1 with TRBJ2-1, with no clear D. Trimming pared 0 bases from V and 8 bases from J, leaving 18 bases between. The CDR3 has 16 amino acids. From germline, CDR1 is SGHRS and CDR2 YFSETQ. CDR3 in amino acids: CASSLDVSGSVDEQFF. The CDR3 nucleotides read TGCGCCAGCAGCTTGGATGTCTCCGGGTCAGTAGATGAGCAGTTCTTC.

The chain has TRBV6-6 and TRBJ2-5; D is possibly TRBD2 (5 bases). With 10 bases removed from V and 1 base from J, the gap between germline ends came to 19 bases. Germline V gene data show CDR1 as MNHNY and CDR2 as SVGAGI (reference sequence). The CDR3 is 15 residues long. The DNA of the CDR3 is TGTGCCACCTCCCTTCGGGAAGGCGTCCAAGAGACCCAGTACTTC. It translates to CATSLREGVQETQYF.

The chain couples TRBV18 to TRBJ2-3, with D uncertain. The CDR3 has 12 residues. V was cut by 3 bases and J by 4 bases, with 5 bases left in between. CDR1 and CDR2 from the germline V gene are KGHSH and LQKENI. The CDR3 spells CASSPWPDTQYF. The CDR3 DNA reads TGTGCCAGCTCACCTTGGCCAGATACGCAGTATTTT.

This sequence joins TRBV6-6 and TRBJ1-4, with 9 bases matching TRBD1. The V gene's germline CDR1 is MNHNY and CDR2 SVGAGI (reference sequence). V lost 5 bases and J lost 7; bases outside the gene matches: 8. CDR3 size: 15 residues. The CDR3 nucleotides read TGTGCCAGCAGTGCAAACAGGGGGCCGGGTGAAAAACTGTTTTTT. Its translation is CASSANRGPGEKLFF.

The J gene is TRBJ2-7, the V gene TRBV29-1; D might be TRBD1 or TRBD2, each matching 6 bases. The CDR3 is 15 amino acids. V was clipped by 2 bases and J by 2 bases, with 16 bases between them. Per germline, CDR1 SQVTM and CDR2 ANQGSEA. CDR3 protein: CSVESMTGATYEQYF. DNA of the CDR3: TGCAGCGTTGAATCAATGACGGGGGCTACCTACGAGCAGTACTTC.

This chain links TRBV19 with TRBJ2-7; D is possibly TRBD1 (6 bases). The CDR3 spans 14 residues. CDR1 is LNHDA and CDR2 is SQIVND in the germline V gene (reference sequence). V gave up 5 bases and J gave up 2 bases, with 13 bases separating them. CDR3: CASSATGAAYEQYF. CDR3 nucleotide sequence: TGTGCCAGTAGTGCGACAGGAGCTGCCTACGAGCAGTACTTC.

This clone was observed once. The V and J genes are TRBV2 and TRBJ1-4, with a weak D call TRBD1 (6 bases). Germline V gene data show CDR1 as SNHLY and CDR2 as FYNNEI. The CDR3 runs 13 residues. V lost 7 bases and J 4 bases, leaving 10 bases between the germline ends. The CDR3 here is CASKDSLNEKLFF. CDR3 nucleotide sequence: TGTGCCAGCAAGGACAGCCTTAATGAAAAACTGTTTTTT. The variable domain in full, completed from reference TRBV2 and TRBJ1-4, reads EPEVTQTPSHQVTQMGQEVILRCVPISNHLYFYWYRQILGQKVEFLVSFYNNEISEKSEIFDDQFSVERPDGSNFTLKIRSTKLEDSAMYFCASKDSLNEKLFFGSGTQLSVL.

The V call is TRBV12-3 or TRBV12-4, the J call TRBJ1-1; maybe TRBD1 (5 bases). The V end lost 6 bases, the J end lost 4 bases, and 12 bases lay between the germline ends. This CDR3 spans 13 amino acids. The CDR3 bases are TGTGCCAGCAGGGGGGGGACGGGCACTGAAGCTTTCTTT. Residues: CASRGGTGTEAFF.

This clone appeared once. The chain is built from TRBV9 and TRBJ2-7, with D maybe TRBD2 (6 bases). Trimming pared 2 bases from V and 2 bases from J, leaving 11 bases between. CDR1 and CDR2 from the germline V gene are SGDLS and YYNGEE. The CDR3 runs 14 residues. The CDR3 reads CASSVAGTPYEQYF. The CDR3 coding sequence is TGTGCCAGCAGCGTGGCGGGGACCCCCTACGAGCAGTACTTC.

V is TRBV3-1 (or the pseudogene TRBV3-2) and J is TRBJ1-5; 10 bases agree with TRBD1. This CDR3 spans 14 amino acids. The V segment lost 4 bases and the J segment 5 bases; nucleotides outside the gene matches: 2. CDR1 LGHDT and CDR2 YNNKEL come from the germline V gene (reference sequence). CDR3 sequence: CASSLTGGDQPQHF. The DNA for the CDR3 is TGTGCCAGCAGCCTGACAGGGGGCGATCAGCCCCAGCATTTT.

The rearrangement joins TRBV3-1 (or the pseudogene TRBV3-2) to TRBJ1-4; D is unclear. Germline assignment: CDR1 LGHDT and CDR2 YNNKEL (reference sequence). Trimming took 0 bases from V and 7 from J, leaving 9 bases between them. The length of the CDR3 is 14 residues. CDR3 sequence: CASSQEAGSEKLFF. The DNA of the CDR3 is TGTGCCAGCAGCCAAGAGGCGGGGTCTGAAAAACTGTTTTTT.

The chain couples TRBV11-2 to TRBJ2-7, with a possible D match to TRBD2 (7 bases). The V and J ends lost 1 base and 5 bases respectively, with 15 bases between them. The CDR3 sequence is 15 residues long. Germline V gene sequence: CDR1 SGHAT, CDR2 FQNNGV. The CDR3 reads CASSLGVGGAHEQYF. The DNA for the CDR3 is TGTGCCAGCAGCTTAGGGGTAGGGGGGGCCCACGAGCAGTACTTC. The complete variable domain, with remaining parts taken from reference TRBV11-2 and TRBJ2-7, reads EAGVAQSPRYKIIEKRQSVAFWCNPISGHATLYWYQQILGQGPKLLIQFQNNGVVDDSQLPKDRFSAERLKGVDSTLKIQPAKLEDSAVYLCASSLGVGGAHEQYFGPGTRLTVT.

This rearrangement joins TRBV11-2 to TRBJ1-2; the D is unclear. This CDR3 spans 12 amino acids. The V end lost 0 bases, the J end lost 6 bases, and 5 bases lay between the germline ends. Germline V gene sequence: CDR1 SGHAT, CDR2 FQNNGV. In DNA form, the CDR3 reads TGTGCCAGCAGCTTAGAGGGGAATGGCTACACCTTC. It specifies CASSLEGNGYTF.

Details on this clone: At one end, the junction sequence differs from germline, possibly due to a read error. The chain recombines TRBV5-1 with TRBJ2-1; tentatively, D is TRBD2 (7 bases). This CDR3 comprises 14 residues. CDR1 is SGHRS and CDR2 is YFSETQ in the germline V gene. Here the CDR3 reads CASGPGGSGDEQLF. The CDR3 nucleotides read TGCGCCAGCGGCCCGGGGGGCTCGGGGGATGAGCAGCTCTTC. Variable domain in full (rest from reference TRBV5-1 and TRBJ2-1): KAGVTQTPRYLIKTRGQQVTLSCSPISGHRSVSWYQQTPGQGLQFLFEYFSETQRNKGNFPGRFSGRQFSNSRSEMNVSTLELGDSALYLCASGPGGSGDEQLFGPGTRLTVL.

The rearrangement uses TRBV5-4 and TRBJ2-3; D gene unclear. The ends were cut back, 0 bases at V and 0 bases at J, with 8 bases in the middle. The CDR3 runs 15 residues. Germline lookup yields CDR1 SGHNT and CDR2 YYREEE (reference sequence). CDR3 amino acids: CASSLGRESTDTQYF. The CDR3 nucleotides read TGTGCCAGCAGCTTGGGACGAGAGAGCACAGATACGCAGTATTTT.

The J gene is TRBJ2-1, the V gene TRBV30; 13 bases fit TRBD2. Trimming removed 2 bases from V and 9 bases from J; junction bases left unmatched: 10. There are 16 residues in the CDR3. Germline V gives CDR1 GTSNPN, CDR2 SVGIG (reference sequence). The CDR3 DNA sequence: TGTGCCTGGAGTCCTATCGGACTAGCGGGGGCGGGTGAGCAGTTCTTC. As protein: CAWSPIGLAGAGEQFF. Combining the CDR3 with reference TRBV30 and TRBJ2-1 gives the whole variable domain SQTIHQWPATLVQPVGSPLSLECTVEGTSNPNLYWYRQAAGRGLQLLFYSVGIGQISSEVPQNLSASRPQDRQFILSSKKLLLSDSGFYLCAWSPIGLAGAGEQFFGPGTRLTVL.